This T cell receptor beta chain was captured by sequencing in a study of shared clonotypes between healthy human individuals. CD4+ cells underwent separation, giving CD45RA+ naive and CD45RA-negative memory subsets. The assay was immunoSEQ multiplex PCR, and TCRdb's table has in-frame clones only and misses some. Here the sample spans some 1 million clones, under 80% being singletons. The receptor comes from a man aged 18 to 29 in good health. The sample was memory CD4+ T cells sorted from blood. The subset: CD45RA-negative fraction.

CDR3: CATWDRADTQYF. For the CDR3, the DNA is TGTGCCACCTGGGACAGGGCAGATACGCAGTATTTT. The chain recombines TRBV2 with TRBJ2-3; 9 bases agree with TRBD1. Germline V gene data show CDR1 as SNHLY and CDR2 as FYNNEI. V gave up 10 bases and J gave up 4 bases; unmatched junction bases: 3. CDR3 length: 12 residues.